These T cell receptor beta chains were read from a single sample in a study of cytomegalovirus exposure and HLA in healthy donors. The protocol was immunoSEQ multiplex PCR, while the TCRdb copy is restricted to in-frame clones and leaves out a portion. The table lists around 100,000 clones, over 65% of them singletons, with more than 3.5% in the top ten. Sequenced material: PBMCs. The receptors stem from a woman in her 40s in good health and CMV-seropositive. The CDR3 runs from the conserved cysteine through the conserved F or W. Fields, in order: clone size, J gene, V gene, D gene, CDR3 DNA, CDR3 protein. A D gene is named only where the DNA matches it firmly. Only part of the rows carry a size: once, few, many, or a class if the clone is expanded.

few	TRBJ2-2	TRBV28	.	TGTGCCAGCAGGTTACCGGGCACCGGGGAGCTGTTTTTT	CASRLPGTGELFF
.	TRBJ2-2	TRBV9	TRBD1	TGTGCCAGCAGCCCCCGCGCCGGGACAGGGGGCACCGGGGAGCTGTTTTTT	CASSPRAGTGGTGELFF
.	TRBJ2-5	TRBV30	.	TGTGCCTGGAGCCCCGGGGTCCGGCAACAGGAGACCCAGTACTTC	CAWSPGVRQQETQYF
.	TRBJ2-7	TRBV5-1	TRBD2	TGCGCCAGCAAGCGGGAGGGCTACGAGCAGTACTTC	CASKREGYEQYF
.	TRBJ1-6	TRBV5-1	TRBD1	TGCGCCAGCAGCTTGTTCCGAACGACAGGGGGCAGCTCACCCCTCCACTTT	CASSLFRTTGGSSPLHF
.	TRBJ1-1	TRBV2	.	TGTGCCAGCAGTTTAGGACAGTTGAACACTGAAGCTTTCTTT	CASSLGQLNTEAFF
.	TRBJ2-1	TRBV19	TRBD1	TGTGCCAGTCACCGGGACAGGGATGTCAATGAGCAGTTCTTC	CASHRDRDVNEQFF
.	TRBJ2-3	TRBV19	.	TGTGCCAGTATCTCCTCGGGCGGGGCTAGGGAAACGCAGTATTTT	CASISSGGARETQYF
few	TRBJ1-2	TRBV21-1	.	TGTGCCAGCAGCTCCCGTGGGGGGGAAGGCTACACCTTC	CASSSRGGEGYTF
.	TRBJ1-6	TRBV5-1	.	TGCGCCAGCAGCTTGCCAGGGGCTGGTTCACCCCTCCACTTT	CASSLPGAGSPLHF
.	TRBJ2-1	TRBV7-2	TRBD1	TGTGCCAGCAGCTTAGTAGCGGGACAGGGGAATGAGCAGTTCTTC	CASSLVAGQGNEQFF
.	TRBJ1-6	TRBV13	.	TGTGCCAGCAGCTTATTAGCCAGCTCCTATAATTCACCCCTCCACTTT	CASSLLASSYNSPLHF
.	TRBJ2-1	TRBV7-3	.	TGTGCCAGCAGCTTAGGGCGGGGTGAACCCTACAATGAGCAGTTCTTC	CASSLGRGEPYNEQFF
few	TRBJ2-7	TRBV5-4	.	TGTGCCAGCAGCTCCTCGACAGGTTTCAAGCACGAGCAGTACTTC	CASSSSTGFKHEQYF
.	TRBJ1-5	TRBV11-2	.	TGTGCCAGCAGCTTACAGGGCGTCGGACAGCCCCAGCATTTT	CASSLQGVGQPQHF
.	TRBJ2-1	TRBV4-2	TRBD1	TGTGCCAGCAGCCAATCAGGGGGCTCCTACAATGAGCAGTTCTTC	CASSQSGGSYNEQFF
few	TRBJ1-2	TRBV4-1	.	TGCGCCAGCAGCCAAGATCAGGGGACATCGAGTGGCTACACCTTC	CASSQDQGTSSGYTF
.	TRBJ2-1	TRBV28	.	TGTGCCAGCAGCACCACTCGGGGAGTTCTAGGCTACAATGAGCAGTTCTTC	CASSTTRGVLGYNEQFF
few	TRBJ2-6	TRBV6-4	TRBD1	TGTGCCAGCAGTGACGGGACAGGGGGCCCCTCTGGGGCCAACGTCCTGACTTTC	CASSDGTGGPSGANVLTF
.	TRBJ1-3	TRBV19	.	TGTGCCAGTAGTGACCAGGGGTCCTCTGGAAACACCATATATTTT	CASSDQGSSGNTIYF
.	TRBJ1-4	TRBV2	.	TGTGCCAGCAGCCAGACCGGGTGGCTGTTTTTT	CASSQTGWLFF
.	TRBJ1-1	TRBV10-3	.	TGTGCCATCAGAACACAGGGGAACACTGAAGCTTTCTTT	CAIRTQGNTEAFF
.	TRBJ1-1	TRBV7-3	.	TGTGCCAGCAGCGGAGATAACACTGAAGCTTTCTTT	CASSGDNTEAFF
.	TRBJ2-3	TRBV30	.	TGTGCCTGGCGGGGTACAGTAAGCACAGATACGCAGTATTTT	CAWRGTVSTDTQYF
.	TRBJ1-5	TRBV2	.	TGTGCCAGCAGTGAAGGGGCCGGTTATCAGCCCCAGCATTTT	CASSEGAGYQPQHF
.	TRBJ1-1	TRBV5-1	.	TGCGCCAGCAGCTTGGTGGCAGACACTGAAGCTTTCTTT	CASSLVADTEAFF
.	TRBJ2-6	TRBV30	TRBD1	TGTGCCTGGAGCCAGGACAGGATGAGCTCTGGGGCCAACGTCCTGACTTTC	CAWSQDRMSSGANVLTF
.	TRBJ1-1	TRBV6-4	.	TGTGCCAGCAGTGACCCGGGTAGGGGGAGGGCTTTAACTGAAGCTTTCTTT	CASSDPGRGRALTEAFF
.	TRBJ1-6	TRBV25-1	TRBD1	TGTGCCAGCAGTGCCGAGACAGGGGATAATTCACCCCTCCACTTT	CASSAETGDNSPLHF
.	TRBJ1-1	TRBV29-1	TRBD1	TGCAGCCAACTACCCGTGGGGACAGGGGTCACTGAAGCTTTCTTT	CSQLPVGTGVTEAFF
few	TRBJ2-2	TRBV19	.	TGTGCCAGTAGTATAGGAGGTTTGGCAGGGGCAAAAACACCCGGGGAGCTGTTTTTT	CASSIGGLAGAKTPGELFF
.	TRBJ1-6	TRBV18	.	TGTGCCAGCTCACCACCGGGCGAACCCCTCCACTTT	CASSPPGEPLHF
.	TRBJ1-2	TRBV15	TRBD1	TGTGCCACCAGCAGAGGGGGGACAGGGGGGTCCTATGGCTACACCTTC	CATSRGGTGGSYGYTF
.	TRBJ2-1	TRBV30	TRBD2	TGTGCCTGGAGTGTCGGGCCCCGGACTAGCGGGGGCCTACACAATGAGCAGTTCTTC	CAWSVGPRTSGGLHNEQFF
few	TRBJ2-4	TRBV7-2	.	TGTGCCAGCAGCTTAGGCCCGGGGTTAAACATTCAGTACTTC	CASSLGPGLNIQYF
.	TRBJ2-5	TRBV7-7	.	TGTGCTAGCAGCTTGAGTTCGGGAATACGAGAGACCCAGTACTTC	CASSLSSGIRETQYF
few	TRBJ1-2	TRBV2	TRBD1	TGTGCCAGCAGAGACAGGGGGCATGGCTACACCTTC	CASRDRGHGYTF
.	TRBJ2-1	TRBV21-1	.	TGTGCCAGCAGCAGCCCGGGCTCCAACGACAGGTTCTTC	CASSSPGSNDRFF
.	TRBJ2-7	TRBV2	TRBD1	TGTGCCAGCAGTGCTCGACAGGGCCCCCCGTACTTC	CASSARQGPPYF
.	TRBJ1-1	TRBV27	TRBD1	TGTGCCAGCAGTACCCACGGACAGGAATTGGCTTTCTTT	CASSTHGQELAFF
.	TRBJ1-2	TRBV7-3	.	TGTGCCAGCAGCCCTATGGGGGGAGACTATGGCTACACCTTC	CASSPMGGDYGYTF
.	TRBJ2-1	TRBV5-4	TRBD2	TGTGCCAGCACTACGGGGGGGAGCTCCTACAATGAGCAGTTCTTC	CASTTGGSSYNEQFF
once	TRBJ1-1	TRBV28	TRBD1	TGTGCCAGCAGTTTCTTCGGACAGGGTTACACTGAAGCTTTCTTT	CASSFFGQGYTEAFF
.	TRBJ2-7	TRBV12-5	TRBD2	TGTGCTAGTGGTATTCCGGGACTAGCGGTCGAGCAGTACTTC	CASGIPGLAVEQYF
.	TRBJ1-1	TRBV7-8	.	TGTGCCAGCAGCTCTAAAACAGGGACTGAAGCTTTCTTT	CASSSKTGTEAFF
.	TRBJ1-2	TRBV21-1	.	TGTGCCAGCAGCAACCTCCGGGACAGGGGTGGCTACACCTTC	CASSNLRDRGGYTF
.	TRBJ2-7	TRBV29-1	TRBD1	TGCAGCGTTAGGACAGGGGACCGCTACGAGCAGTACTTC	CSVRTGDRYEQYF
.	TRBJ2-7	TRBV30	TRBD1	TGTGCCTGGACCCAGAGAGCCCCCGGACAGGGGGCCCACTACGAGCAGTACTTC	CAWTQRAPGQGAHYEQYF
.	TRBJ1-2	TRBV6-4	TRBD1	TGTGCCAGCAGTGATTCCCCCGGGACAGGGGGCCCCTATGGCTACACCTTC	CASSDSPGTGGPYGYTF
.	TRBJ2-2	TRBV5-1	.	TGCGCCAGCAGCTCCCTCGGACAATTCACCGGGGAGCTGTTTTTT	CASSSLGQFTGELFF
few	TRBJ2-2	TRBV14	TRBD1	TGTGCCAGCAGCCACCGGACAGGGGGGTTACGGGAGCTGTTTTTT	CASSHRTGGLRELFF
.	TRBJ2-1	TRBV13	.	TGTGCCAGCAGCCTTGAGGCATCCTACAATGAGCAGTTCTTC	CASSLEASYNEQFF
.	TRBJ1-2	TRBV27	.	TGTGCCAGCAGTCTCAACAGGGTGATCTCGGATGGCTACACCTTC	CASSLNRVISDGYTF
few	TRBJ2-3	TRBV21-1	.	TGTGCCAGCAGCTACAACGGGACAGGGGTTTTCACAGATACGCAGTATTTT	CASSYNGTGVFTDTQYF
.	TRBJ1-3	TRBV11-3	.	TGTGCCAGCAGCTTAGATCAGACAGTACCCTCTGGAAACACCATATATTTT	CASSLDQTVPSGNTIYF
.	TRBJ1-1	TRBV30	.	TGTGCCTGGAGCCTTATGAGGGACACTGAAGCTTTCTTT	CAWSLMRDTEAFF
.	TRBJ2-1	TRBV7-2	.	TGTGCCAGCAGCTTACGAGACTCGTACAATGAGCAGTTCTTC	CASSLRDSYNEQFF